These 27 T cell receptor beta chains were all obtained from the same sample, sequenced in a study of OX40 agonist ivuxolimab in advanced cancers. TCRdb keeps only in-frame clones here, not all; method: immunoSEQ multiplex PCR. The table has roughly 58,000 clones, roughly nine tenths seen once; the top ten hold about 0.76%. This specimen was CD4+ or CD8+ T cells sorted from blood, taken in a trial of the OX40 agonist ivuxolimab. The receptors were sampled from an adult with an advanced solid tumor such as melanoma, head and neck, liver or kidney cancer.

V and J are TRBV27 and TRBJ2-3; D is undetermined. This CDR3 has 14 residues. Trimming cost V 1 base and J 1 base, with 6 bases left between them. The germline gives CDR1 MNHEY, CDR2 SMNVEV (reference sequence). CDR3 nucleotides: TGTGCCAGCAGTTTATTAGGACGCACAGATACGCAGTATTTT. This gives the protein CASSLLGRTDTQYF.

The chain combines TRBV4-3 with TRBJ2-3; D remains ambiguous. Germline CDR1 reads LGHNA; CDR2 reads YSLEER. This CDR3 spans 15 amino acids. Trimming stripped 3 bases from V and 4 bases from J, with 14 bases between. CDR3 protein: CASSQTVSRSDTQYF. CDR3 bases: TGCGCCAGCAGCCAGACGGTCTCGAGGTCAGATACGCAGTATTTT.

The rearrangement joins TRBV18 to TRBJ2-5; tentatively, D is TRBD2 (6 bases). The CDR3 is 15 residues long. Trimming removed 1 base from V and 3 bases from J, with 12 bases in between. Germline V CDR1 and CDR2: KGHSH, LQKENI. CDR3: CASSPRRDSEETQYF. The CDR3 DNA follows: TGTGCCAGCTCACCACGCCGGGACTCTGAAGAGACCCAGTACTTC.

The chain carries TRBV4-1 and TRBJ2-7; D ambiguous. V was shortened by 1 base and J by 2 bases, with 9 bases between the two germline ends. Germline V gives CDR1 MGHRA, CDR2 YSYEKL. The CDR3 is made up of 14 amino acids. CDR3 nucleotide sequence: TGCGCCAGCAGCCAAGGGCGGTTACCCTACGAGCAGTACTTC. It encodes CASSQGRLPYEQYF.

The rearrangement joins TRBV14 to TRBJ2-3; D uncertain. This CDR3 contains 11 residues. V lost 1 base, J lost 6 bases, and 2 bases lay in between. Germline V gives CDR1 SGHDN, CDR2 FVKESK. The CDR3 region is CASSQVDTQYF. In DNA form, the CDR3 reads TGTGCCAGCAGCCAAGTGGATACGCAGTATTTT.

This clone was observed a few times. This same CDR3 is encoded by further DNA sequences in the sample. The chain couples TRBV27 to TRBJ2-7; 10 positions match TRBD1. CDR1 and CDR2 from the germline V gene are MNHEY and SMNVEV (reference sequence). V shed 2 bases, J shed 6 bases, and the junction held 4 bases outside the gene matches. There are 14 residues in the CDR3. The CDR3 DNA sequence: TGTGCCAGCAGTTTAAGGGACAGGGGAGGCGAGCAGTACTTC. Translated: CASSLRDRGGEQYF.

This clone was observed a handful of times. The chain recombines TRBV7-9 with TRBJ1-2; 7 bases line up with TRBD1. Germline assignment: CDR1 SEHNR and CDR2 FQNEAQ (reference sequence). The trim removed 5 bases at V and 11 bases at J, leaving 8 bases unmatched. The CDR3 loop spans 12 amino acids. CDR3 sequence: CASSHPQGTYTF. For the CDR3, the DNA is TGTGCCAGCAGCCACCCACAGGGGACATACACCTTC.

This sequence joins TRBV4-3 and TRBJ2-3, with a possible D match to TRBD1 (6 bases). This CDR3 has 16 residues. Per germline, CDR1 LGHNA and CDR2 YSLEER. V dropped 1 base and J dropped 1 base, with 12 bases sitting between them. The CDR3 nucleotides read TGCGCCAGCAGCCAAGCACAGGGTGTGGGCACAGATACGCAGTATTTT. Translated: CASSQAQGVGTDTQYF.

This chain links TRBV7-3 with TRBJ2-5; the D is unclear. CDR1 is SGHTA, CDR2 FQGTGA, per germline. This CDR3 spans 15 amino acids. Trimming left V 5 bases short and J 0 bases short, with 13 bases between. CDR3 residues: CASSLDGTDQETQYF. The CDR3 nucleotides read TGTGCCAGCAGCCTGGACGGAACTGACCAAGAGACCCAGTACTTC.

Written as DNA, the CDR3 is TGCAGCGTTGAAGAAGTCCCGGGGCCGGGGGGCTATGGCTACACCTTC. Amino acid sequence: CSVEEVPGPGGYGYTF. The genes are TRBV29-1 and TRBJ1-2; D might be TRBD1 (5 bases). The CDR3 runs 16 residues. The germline V gene encodes CDR1 SQVTM and CDR2 ANQGSEA. Deletions cut 0 bases from V and 4 bases from J, with 18 bases between.

V is TRBV2 and J is TRBJ1-5; D is perhaps TRBD1 (6 bases). The germline gives CDR1 SNHLY, CDR2 FYNNEI. The CDR3 covers 14 residues. Trimming removed 5 bases from V and 11 bases from J, with 19 bases in between. CDR3: CASSRIGGQGAQHF. CDR3 nucleotides: TGTGCCAGCAGTCGAATAGGGGGACAAGGGGCCCAGCATTTT.

CDR3 sequence reads: CASSLGDTGGFYEQYF. CDR3 DNA: TGCGCCAGCAGCTTGGGGGACACAGGGGGTTTTTACGAGCAGTACTTC. This chain joins TRBV5-1 and TRBJ2-7; 8 positions match TRBD1. The J segment lost 4 bases and the V segment lost 0 bases, leaving 9 bases of the junction unmatched. From germline, CDR1 is SGHRS and CDR2 YFSETQ. The CDR3 consists of 16 residues.

The chain joins TRBV28 to TRBJ1-4, with a possible D match to TRBD1 (5 bases). In germline, CDR1 is MDHEN, CDR2 SYDVKM. The ends were cut back, 3 bases at V and 6 bases at J, with 14 bases in the middle. This CDR3 is built from 15 residues. Here the CDR3 DNA reads TGTGCCAGCAGTTTCGGGGGAAGTGGGGATGAAAAACTGTTTTTT. It specifies CASSFGGSGDEKLFF.

The chain carries TRBV19 and TRBJ2-5; possibly TRBD2 for D (5 bases). Germline-derived CDR1 and CDR2 are LNHDA and SQIVND (reference sequence). Trimming pared 9 bases from V and 2 bases from J, leaving 16 bases between. The CDR3 length is 14 residues. The CDR3 DNA reads as TGTGCCAGCCAAGCCGGGATATCTCAAGAGACCCAGTACTTC. The encoded protein is CASQAGISQETQYF. The full variable domain, completed using reference TRBV19 and TRBJ2-5, is DGGITQSPKYLFRKEGQNVTLSCEQNLNHDAMYWYRQDPGQGLRLIYYSQIVNDFQKGDIAEGYSVSREKKESFPLTVTSAQKNPTAFYLCASQAGISQETQYFGPGTRLLVL.

The rearrangement links TRBV7-2 to TRBJ2-1; D possibly corresponds to TRBD1 (5 bases). The ends were cut back, 1 base at V and 6 bases at J, with 19 bases in the middle. This CDR3 is 17 amino acids long. Germline V lookup: CDR1 SGHTA, CDR2 FQGNSA. The DNA of the CDR3 is TGTGCCAGCAGCTTAGAGCCTCTAGGCAGGGCATTCAATGAGCAGTTCTTC. Its translation is CASSLEPLGRAFNEQFF.

A single count supports this clone. The gene calls are TRBV19 and TRBJ2-2; TRBD1 matches at 8 bases. The CDR3 spans 15 residues. V was clipped by 5 bases and J by 6 bases; unmatched bases: 8. Germline V gene lookup returns CDR1 LNHDA and CDR2 SQIVND (reference sequence). CDR3 DNA: TGTGCCAGTAGTTCGTGGACAGGGTTGGCCGGGGAGCTGTTTTTT. It translates to CASSSWTGLAGELFF.

The V gene is TRBV7-2, the J gene TRBJ1-2; D unclear. The CDR3 runs 15 residues. CDR1 and CDR2 (germline): SGHTA, FQGNSA. Trimming cost V 6 bases and J 4 bases, with 18 bases left between them. The CDR3 loop is CASRLKGGVGYGYTF. Written as DNA, the CDR3 is TGTGCCAGCAGGTTAAAGGGTGGGGTTGGCTATGGCTACACCTTC.

The chain combines TRBV7-9 with TRBJ2-6, with a weak D call TRBD2 (5 bases). The ends were cut back, 6 bases at V and 0 bases at J, with 6 bases in the middle. CDR3 length equals 14 residues. The germline V gene has CDR1 SEHNR and CDR2 FQNEAQ (reference sequence). The CDR3 DNA sequence: TGTGCCAGCAGTCGGGACTCTGGGGCCAACGTCCTGACTTTC. Translation: CASSRDSGANVLTF. Variable domain in full (rest from reference TRBV7-9 and TRBJ2-6): DTGVSQNPRHKITKRGQNVTFRCDPISEHNRLYWYRQTLGQGPEFLTYFQNEAQLEKSRLLSDRFSAERPKGSFSTLEIQRTEQGDSAMYLCASSRDSGANVLTFGAGSRLTVL.

The V and J genes are TRBV5-1 and TRBJ1-3, with D uncertain. CDR1 SGHRS and CDR2 YFSETQ come from the germline V gene. This CDR3 contains 13 residues. V was pared by 4 bases and J by 1 base, with 6 bases between. CDR3 nucleotide sequence: TGCGCCAGCAGCCGGGAGTCTGGAAACACCATATATTTT. Translation gives CASSRESGNTIYF.

The chain combines TRBV19 with TRBJ2-7; a possible D gene is TRBD2 (5 bases). Trimming took off 3 bases at V and 2 bases at J, with 17 bases between the two ends. The CDR3 has 16 amino acids. Germline CDR1 reads LNHDA; CDR2 reads SQIVND (reference sequence). For the CDR3, the DNA is TGTGCCAGTAGTATTGGACTGGCCGGGTCCGCCTACGAGCAGTACTTC. Translating it yields CASSIGLAGSAYEQYF.

This clone was detected only once. The chain has TRBV4-1 and TRBJ1-3; D uncertain. Trimming took 2 bases from V and 0 from J, leaving 11 bases between them. This CDR3 region has 16 residues. Germline V gene data show CDR1 as MGHRA and CDR2 as YSYEKL. The CDR3 DNA sequence: TGCGCCAGCAGCCAAAGAGGACCGATCTCTGGAAACACCATATATTTT. This codes for CASSQRGPISGNTIYF.

The CDR3 protein is CASSQAVNYGYTF. The DNA for the CDR3 is TGTGCCAGCAGCCAAGCCGTGAACTATGGCTACACCTTC. The rearrangement uses TRBV4-2 and TRBJ1-2; unclear D gene. The CDR3 extends over 13 amino acids. The V end lost 1 base, the J end lost 2 bases, and 5 bases lay between the germline ends. Germline loops: CDR1 LGHNA, CDR2 YNFKEQ.

Here the CDR3 reads CASSKDTLETQYF. CDR3 nucleotides: TGTGCCAGCAGCAAAGACACATTAGAGACCCAGTACTTC. The chain employs TRBV28 and TRBJ2-5; no firm D call. The CDR3 has 13 residues. Germline values: CDR1 MDHEN, CDR2 SYDVKM. The V end lost 6 bases, the J end lost 4 bases, and 12 bases lay between the germline ends.

This sequence joins TRBV27 and TRBJ2-3; D ambiguous. The CDR3 loop spans 14 amino acids. Deletions cut 4 bases from V and 4 bases from J, with 12 bases between. Germline V lookup: CDR1 MNHEY, CDR2 SMNVEV (reference sequence). The CDR3 protein is CASSYRLGADTQYF. CDR3 nucleotides: TGTGCCAGCAGTTACCGACTTGGGGCAGATACGCAGTATTTT.

The chain recombines TRBV5-4 with TRBJ1-4, with TRBD1 matching 7 bases. The germline V gene encodes CDR1 SGHNT and CDR2 YYREEE (reference sequence). The CDR3 extends over 16 amino acids. Losses at the gene ends were 0 bases for V and 8 bases for J; bases not matched to a gene: 10. Here the CDR3 DNA reads TGTGCCAGCAGCTTGGCCGGAGGGACAGACGAAGAAAAACTGTTTTTT. Its translation: CASSLAGGTDEEKLFF. Supplemented by reference TRBV5-4 and TRBJ1-4, the full variable domain reads ETGVTQSPTHLIKTRGQQVTLRCSSQSGHNTVSWYQQALGQGPQFIFQYYREEENGRGNFPPRFSGLQFPNYSSELNVNALELDDSALYLCASSLAGGTDEEKLFFGSGTQLSVL.

This chain uses TRBV7-3 with TRBJ2-5, with D tentatively TRBD2 (6 bases). From germline, CDR1 is SGHTA and CDR2 FQGTGA. V dropped 5 bases and J dropped 5 bases, with 15 bases sitting between them. The CDR3 is 14 amino acids. Here the CDR3 reads CASSPSGSGETQYF. CDR3 in DNA: TGTGCCAGCAGCCCTTCCGGGAGCGGCGAGACCCAGTACTTC.

CDR3 protein: CASSPRQIWGYTF. As DNA, the CDR3 is TGTGCCAGCAGCCCGCGACAGATCTGGGGCTACACCTTC. The chain is built from TRBV7-8 and TRBJ1-2; weak D call: TRBD1 (5 bases). Germline V CDR1 and CDR2: SGHVS, FQNEAQ. The CDR3 has 13 residues. V shed 5 bases and J shed 8 bases, with 15 bases lying between them. The full variable domain, with the rest looked up from reference TRBV7-8 and TRBJ1-2, is GAGVSQSPRYKVAKRGQDVALRCDPISGHVSLFWYQQALGQGPEFLTYFQNEAQLDKSGLPSDRFFAERPEGSVSTLKIQRTQQEDSAVYLCASSPRQIWGYTFGSGTRLTVV.